This TCR beta chain was identified in a study of spatial heterogeneity in lung cancer. Study context: Every unique TCR and UMI combination, on average, appeared more than ten times in raw reads.

The CDR3 is 13 residues long. The junction had 14 bases not matched to a gene; V was cut back by 6 bases and J by 13 bases. The table lists this clonotype with a few counts. On each TCR cDNA molecule, a unique molecular identifier was present. TCRdb independently ran MiXCR on the 5' RACE reads; one entry per CDR3 protein. The sample shows tens of thousands of distinct CDR3 sequences, around 21% of them seen only once. Stated time point: sample taken at primary tumor resection. Unsorted samples of tumor, nontumor lung or frozen PBMC had their whole RNA sequenced. The donor group consisted of 72 patients who had untreated, early-stage non-small cell lung cancer.

The rearrangement joins TRBV12-3 or TRBV12-4 to TRBJ2-7; 8 positions match TRBD1. The receptor was isolated from a male donor with early-stage non-small cell lung cancer. The starting material was PBMCs, obtained at surgery. CDR3 in DNA: TGTGCCAGCAGCCCCGGTCGACAGGGGATATTATACTTC. The encoded protein is CASSPGRQGILYF.